This TCR beta chain was documented in a study of shared clonotypes between healthy human individuals. Background on the study: Plates per donor: three CD4 naive, three CD4 memory, two CD8 naive, one CD8 memory.

A note on this clone: Its antigen is still unknown.

General observations from the study: Rarefaction exposed incomplete sorted-subset sequencing despite large depth.

CDR3 length: 15 residues. Trimming removed 4 bases at V and 3 bases at J, with 13 bases between. Germline V CDR1 and CDR2: LNHNV, YYDKDF (reference sequence). The donors, all of them Caucasian adults, lived in Nashville, Tennessee. Every immunoSEQ plate was one replicate of a subset's evenly spread DNA. Method: immunoSEQ multiplex PCR; TCRdb's copy keeps in-frame clones and lacks some. The data show 2 million to 2.5 million clones, with over 85% seen just once and about 0.39% held by the top ten. The V and J genes are TRBV15 and TRBJ1-5; no clear D gene. The sample taken for sequencing was naive CD4+ T cells from PBMCs. As to subset: CD45RA+ positively selected. The TCR originated in a young man in good health. Some clones in this sample may be carry-over from other donors' samples. This chain's CDR3 is CATSNQAGINQPQHF. The CDR3 nucleotides read TGTGCCACCAGCAACCAAGCCGGTATCAATCAGCCCCAGCATTTT.